Presented here are 18 T cell receptor beta chains from one specimen sequenced in a study of CD8+CD57+ T cells in acquired aplastic anemia. The sequenced patients had an expansion of CD8+CD57+ cells seen by flow cytometry. Genomic DNA constituted the template upon which TCR beta VDJ and CDR3 profiling was performed. In TCRdb, the reads were re-called with MiXCR into one record per CDR3 protein. Of 110,000 or so distinct CDR3 sequences listed, approximately 61% are singletons. Sequencing was carried out using sorted CD4+, CD8+, or CD8+CD57+ T cells (not recorded which) from PBMCs. The receptors were gathered from a human donor with aplastic anemia.

In the case of this clonotype: Possible read error: a much larger clone is one base away. The rearrangement joins TRBV28 to TRBJ2-7; D remains ambiguous. The CDR3 has 13 residues. The ends were cut back, 5 bases at V and 3 bases at J, with 11 bases in the middle. CDR1 is MDHEN, CDR2 SYDVKM, per germline. The CDR3 loop is CASSAADHYEQYF. The CDR3 coding sequence is TGTGCCAGCAGTGCCGCCGATCACTACGAGCAGTACTTC.

As concerns this clonotype: A much more abundant neighbour one base away suggests this may be a read error. The V call is TRBV11-1, the J call TRBJ2-3; D is undetermined. This CDR3 has 15 residues. The V end lost 5 bases, the J end lost 4 bases, and 16 bases lay between the germline ends. CDR1 and CDR2 (germline): SGHAT, FQDESV (reference sequence). In DNA form, the CDR3 reads TGTGCCAGCAGCCACTCTGGACCTGTCCCAGATACGCAGTATTTT. Residues: CASSHSGPVPDTQYF.

This sequence joins TRBV15 and TRBJ2-7; 9 nucleotides align to TRBD2. J lost 2 bases, V lost 5 bases, and 4 bases had no gene match. CDR3 length equals 14 residues. Germline V gene sequence: CDR1 LNHNV, CDR2 YYDKDF (reference sequence). CDR3 coding DNA: TGTGCCACCAGCCGTAGCGGGGGCACCTACGAGCAGTACTTC. Its protein is CATSRSGGTYEQYF.

V and J are TRBV29-1 and TRBJ2-6, with D maybe TRBD2 (5 bases). Germline lookup yields CDR1 SQVTM and CDR2 ANQGSEA. Trimming removed 5 bases from V and 0 bases from J, with 8 bases in between. The CDR3 runs 14 residues. CDR3 protein: CSVPAGSGANVLTF. For the CDR3, the DNA is TGCAGCGTTCCTGCGGGCTCTGGGGCCAACGTCCTGACTTTC.

Ten or more counts support this clonotype. The chain employs TRBV29-1 and TRBJ1-1, with 7 positions matching TRBD1. CDR1 and CDR2 (germline): SQVTM, ANQGSEA. The junction had 10 bases not matched to a gene; V was cut back by 6 bases and J by 3 bases. The length of the CDR3 is 14 residues. Here the CDR3 reads CSVEGDSIDTEAFF. The CDR3 coding sequence is TGCAGCGTCGAGGGGGACAGTATAGACACTGAAGCTTTCTTT.

This chain links TRBV2 with TRBJ1-2; D is undetermined. The CDR3 totals 13 residues. V was clipped by 3 bases and J by 0 bases, with 5 bases between them. CDR1 and CDR2 (germline): SNHLY, FYNNEI. The CDR3 DNA follows: TGTGCCAGCAGTGAGGCAGCTAACTATGGCTACACCTTC. Amino acid sequence: CASSEAANYGYTF.

The chain has TRBV24-1 and TRBJ1-2; D is undetermined. CDR1 is KGHDR and CDR2 is SFDVKD in the germline V gene. The CDR3 has 13 residues. Trimming removed 0 bases from V and 8 bases from J, with 9 bases in between. The CDR3 bases are TGTGCCACCAGTGATTTGAATAGGGAGGGCTACACCTTC. Encoded protein: CATSDLNREGYTF.

This clonotype appeared a few times. J is TRBJ2-1 and V is TRBV29-1; D not resolved. With 4 bases removed from V and 4 bases from J, the gap between germline ends came to 5 bases. Per the germline V gene, CDR1 is SQVTM and CDR2 is ANQGSEA. CDR3 length: 11 residues. CDR3 region: CSVVFYNEQFF. CDR3 nucleotide sequence: TGCAGCGTTGTATTTTACAATGAGCAGTTCTTC.

This clonotype was observed many times. The chain recombines TRBV2 with TRBJ1-5; D ambiguous. Trimming shortened V by 6 bases and J by 3 bases, and 6 bases separated the two germline ends. The CDR3 has 12 residues. Germline assignment: CDR1 SNHLY and CDR2 FYNNEI. This chain's CDR3 is CASRTVNQPQHF. The CDR3, as DNA: TGTGCCAGCAGGACGGTCAATCAGCCCCAGCATTTT.

The chain links TRBV29-1 to TRBJ1-1; D uncertain. The CDR3 runs to 11 residues. From germline, CDR1 is SQVTM and CDR2 ANQGSEA. Between the trimmed V and J ends, which lost 3 bases and 5 bases, there was a span of 7 bases. The CDR3 region has the DNA TGCAGCGTTGATGAAGGGACTGAAGCTTTCTTT. It is translated as CSVDEGTEAFF. The full variable domain, in which reference TRBV29-1 and TRBJ1-1 provide the parts outside the CDR3, is SAVISQKPSRDICQRGTSLTIQCQVDSQVTMMFWYRQQPGQSLTLIATANQGSEATYESGFVIDKFPISRPNLTFSTLTVSNMSPEDSSIYLCSVDEGTEAFFGQGTRLTVV.

V gene TRBV6-2 or TRBV6-3 combines with J gene TRBJ1-4, with D unresolved. The V end was cut by 1 base, the J end by 2 bases, with 8 bases between. CDR1 MNHEY and CDR2 SVGEGT come from the germline V gene. This CDR3 region has 15 residues. The CDR3 is CASSYWQDTNEKLFF. In nucleotides, the CDR3 is TGTGCCAGCAGTTACTGGCAGGATACTAATGAAAAACTGTTTTTT.

This sequence joins TRBV5-1 and TRBJ2-6, with D tentatively TRBD1 (5 bases). The CDR3 contains 15 residues. The V end was cut by 0 bases, the J end by 5 bases, with 9 bases between. Germline CDR1 and CDR2: SGHRS and YFSETQ. The CDR3 bases are TGCGCCAGCAGCTTGGGACAGATGCGGGCCAACGTCCTGACTTTC. Translated: CASSLGQMRANVLTF.

The chain is built from TRBV15 and TRBJ2-1; 8 nucleotides line up with TRBD2. This CDR3 contains 15 residues. Germline assignment: CDR1 LNHNV and CDR2 YYDKDF (reference sequence). Trimming took 3 bases from V and 1 from J; bases not matched to a gene: 2. CDR3 in amino acids: CATSSERGSYNEQFF. CDR3 nucleotide sequence: TGTGCCACCAGCAGCGAGCGGGGGTCCTACAATGAGCAGTTCTTC. Using reference TRBV15 and TRBJ2-1 for the parts outside the CDR3, the full variable domain is DAMVIQNPRYQVTQFGKPVTLSCSQTLNHNVMYWYQQKSSQAPKLLFHYYDKDFNNEADTPDNFQSRRPNTSFCFLDIRSPGLGDTAMYLCATSSERGSYNEQFFGPGTRLTVL.

The rearrangement joins TRBV15 to TRBJ2-5, with D perhaps matching TRBD1 or TRBD2 (5 bases each). Germline lookup yields CDR1 LNHNV and CDR2 YYDKDF (reference sequence). This CDR3 spans 15 amino acids. V lost 1 base and J lost 2, with 11 bases in between. CDR3 sequence (DNA): TGTGCCACCAGCAGAGGGGGGAGCGGTCAAGAGACCCAGTACTTC. Translation gives CATSRGGSGQETQYF.

In its sample, this clonotype was seen many times. The DNA for the CDR3 is TGCGCCAGCAGCTTGGCTCGGGTGAACACTGAAGCTTTCTTT. This encodes CASSLARVNTEAFF. The chain carries TRBV5-1 and TRBJ1-1, with D hard to call. The CDR3 runs 14 residues. Germline lookup yields CDR1 SGHRS and CDR2 YFSETQ. V was clipped by 0 bases and J by 0 bases, with 6 bases between them.

DNA of the CDR3: TGTGCCAGCAGTGATTTGGACGATGAAGCTTTCTTT. Protein sequence: CASSDLDDEAFF. The chain has TRBV25-1 and TRBJ1-1; the D is unclear. Germline loops: CDR1 MGHDK, CDR2 SYGVNS. Trimming removed 3 bases at V and 7 bases at J, with 9 bases between. CDR3 length equals 12 residues. Full variable domain (outside the CDR3, taken from reference TRBV25-1 and TRBJ1-1): EADIYQTPRYLVIGTGKKITLECSQTMGHDKMYWYQQDPGMELHLIHYSYGVNSTEKGDLSSESTVSRIRTEHFPLTLESARPSHTSQYLCASSDLDDEAFFGQGTRLTVV.

J is TRBJ2-3 and V is TRBV3-1; D gene uncertain. CDR1 and CDR2 (germline): LGHDT, YNNKEL (reference sequence). V was clipped by 4 bases and J by 2 bases, with 13 bases between them. The CDR3 is 15 amino acids. The CDR3 region has the DNA TGTGCCAGCAGCCCCCATTCAGGCAACACAGATACGCAGTATTTT. Its protein is CASSPHSGNTDTQYF.

This chain uses TRBV7-9 with TRBJ1-6, with a weak D call TRBD1 (5 bases). There are 14 residues in the CDR3. Per the germline V gene, CDR1 is SEHNR and CDR2 is FQNEAQ (reference sequence). Trimming pared 2 bases from V and 7 bases from J, leaving 9 bases between. Here the CDR3 reads CASSLSRENSPLHF. DNA of the CDR3: TGTGCCAGCAGCTTAAGCAGGGAAAATTCACCCCTCCACTTT.